These T cell receptor beta chains were read from a single sample in a study of blood T cell repertoires in COVID-19. Data came from immunoSEQ multiplex PCR; TCRdb stores just in-frame clones and leaves some out. The repertoire holds 250,000 to 300,000 clones, 75% to 90% seen once, with about 4.3% in the top ten. Specimen: peripheral blood. All receptors come from a man in his 60s who had recovered from COVID-19. Both conserved end residues are trimmed from each CDR3.

TRBJ2-2,TRBV6-5,ASSYDPGQFGELF
TRBJ1-5,TRBV19,ASSPLTDQPQH
TRBJ2-7,TRBV29-1,SVEPGVGEQY
TRBJ1-2,TRBV10-3,AISEGQGNGYGYT
TRBJ2-6,TRBV9,ASGRGQGDSGANVLT
TRBJ1-2,TRBV5-1,ASSWGTADRYT
TRBJ2-1,TRBV7-9,ASSFTGGPRDEQF
TRBJ1-1,TRBV7-9,ATSQGWENTEAF
TRBJ2-1,TRBV18,ASSPGTSFGEQF
TRBJ1-2,TRBV19,ASSIGRTGNGYT
TRBJ2-1,TRBV7-9,ASSPGLREGLWEQF
TRBJ2-1,TRBV9,ASSGSGQYNEQF
TRBJ2-1,TRBV5-6,ASSLSGSYYNEQF
TRBJ2-5,TRBV5-1,ASSLAGSGLAGETQY
TRBJ2-7,TRBV10-3,AISPGGYEQY
TRBJ1-1,TRBV29-1,SAYTGGTSKEAF
TRBJ2-5,TRBV27,ASSLSGTGEETQY
TRBJ2-7,TRBV11-2,ASSLGLIYEQY
TRBJ1-2,TRBV11-2,ASSSLTHRESNYGYT
TRBJ2-1,TRBV18,ASTPREIYNEQF
TRBJ2-1,TRBV28,ASSFVGRGSYNEQF
TRBJ2-1,TRBV19,ASSPPPARGSYNEQF
TRBJ1-4,TRBV28,ASSFGTVNEKLF
TRBJ1-5,TRBV7-9,ASSFGGQPQH
TRBJ2-4,TRBV4-2,ASSQDPGAGLAKNIQY
TRBJ2-1,TRBV24-1,ATSESGLAEEQF
TRBJ2-5,TRBV19,ASRPTGLETQY
TRBJ1-4,TRBV9,ASSVRDRGVEKLF
TRBJ2-7,TRBV29-1,SVHQGYEQY
TRBJ2-5,TRBV27,ASSEQGAPGETQY
TRBJ2-3,TRBV5-4,ASSLGTSTDTQY
TRBJ1-4,TRBV7-9,ASSLRQEDKLF
TRBJ2-7,TRBV5-1,ASSSGLAAYEQY
TRBJ1-4,TRBV19,ASSNGGMVEKLF
TRBJ2-7,TRBV7-2,ASSFAWARGEGEQY
TRBJ1-5,TRBV9,ASSVGDNDQPQH
TRBJ2-5,TRBV19,ASSRKPQETQY
TRBJ1-2,TRBV4-1,ASSQDQLGSGV
TRBJ2-3,TRBV5-4,ASSFGGTKTDTQY
TRBJ2-2,TRBV19,ASSIQGTTTGELF
TRBJ2-7,TRBV18,ASSPPGLAGGPHEQY
TRBJ2-1,TRBV15,ATSRDLAGEEQF
TRBJ2-2,TRBV29-1,SATKGLAGGTGELF
TRBJ1-3,TRBV7-2,ASSFAGRSSGNTIY
TRBJ2-1,TRBV5-6,ASARRTSGGNEQF
TRBJ2-7,TRBV29-1,SAVQGPYEQY
TRBJ2-3,TRBV4-1,ASSQDGWGPDTQY
TRBJ2-7,TRBV27,ASSFRQGASIEQY
TRBJ1-5,TRBV9,ASSSGQGYQPQH
TRBJ2-7,TRBV19,ASSGTWGGRREQY
TRBJ2-7,TRBV30,AWRLAGSYEQY
TRBJ2-7,TRBV6-5,ASKGSLGEQY
TRBJ2-1,TRBV7-6,ASRPGTGLYNEQF
TRBJ2-2,TRBV5-1,ASSPGDNTGELF